This TCR beta chain was retrieved from a study of T cell repertoires in cytomegalovirus infection. About the research overall: Signatures in public TCR beta sequences pointed to both CMV infection and matching HLA type.

TCRdb analysed the reads with MiXCR anew, one entry per CDR3 protein. The sample lists some 400,000 distinct CDR3 sequences, about a sixth occurring once. CDR3 length: 15 amino acids. Germline-derived CDR1 and CDR2 are SGHVS and FNYEAQ. V was trimmed by 2 bases and J by 5 bases, leaving 15 bases between them. The material sequenced was PBMCs. V and J are TRBV7-6 and TRBJ2-5; possibly TRBD1 or TRBD2 for D (5 bases each). The TCR comes from a human donor in good health (CMV status not recorded). Some clones in this sample may be carry-over from other donors' samples. CDR3 sequence: CASSLQAGWGETQYF. Written as DNA, the CDR3 is TGTGCCAGCAGCTTACAGGCGGGCTGGGGGGAGACCCAGTACTTC. Combining the CDR3 with reference TRBV7-6 and TRBJ2-5 gives the whole variable domain GAGVSQSPRYKVTKRGQDVALRCDPISGHVSLYWYRQALGQGPEFLTYFNYEAQQDKSGLPNDRFSAERPEGSISTLTIQRTEQRDSAMYRCASSLQAGWGETQYFGPGTRLLVL.